There are a few counts of the clone carrying this T cell receptor (beta chain). The data belong to a study of regulatory T cells in long-lasting Graves disease. This CDR3 region has 13 residues. Germline values: CDR1 GTSNPN, CDR2 SVGIG (reference sequence). V dropped 5 bases and J dropped 4 bases, with 9 bases sitting between them. According to the study, TCR beta libraries were built with iRepertoire HTBI primers and CDR3-region Arm-PCR. As originally analysed: Identification of gene segments yielded some 61 TRBV and 14 to 15 TRBJ across samples. TCRdb used MiXCR to reprocess the multiplex PCR reads, holding one entry per CDR3 protein. TCRdb, not the original authors, processed these V and J calls. The table records 500,000 or so distinct CDR3 sequences, roughly 16% of them present only once. Time point described: newly diagnosed GD, antithyroid drugs for less than 3 months. TCR sequences were obtained from RNA taken from PBMCs.

The same data also went into a second study, on T cells in Graves' hyperthyroidism and ophthalmopathy. From that second work: A first-round RT-PCR of the TCR CDR3 used the HTBI primer set. Median prediction lead before ophthalmopathy onset was about 6.3 months with the model.

Specimen: peripheral blood mononuclear cells (PBMCs), collected at new diagnosis, from a patient treated with antithyroid drugs. This receptor was identified in a woman between 40 and 65 years old with Graves disease. The rearrangement links TRBV30 to TRBJ1-6; D gene unclear. CDR3 residues: CAWGGRYNSPLHF. As DNA, the CDR3 is TGTGCCTGGGGCGGACGGTATAATTCACCCCTCCACTTT. The full variable domain, completed using reference TRBV30 and TRBJ1-6, is SQTIHQWPATLVQPVGSPLSLECTVEGTSNPNLYWYRQAAGRGLQLLFYSVGIGQISSEVPQNLSASRPQDRQFILSSKKLLLSDSGFYLCAWGGRYNSPLHFGNGTRLTVT.